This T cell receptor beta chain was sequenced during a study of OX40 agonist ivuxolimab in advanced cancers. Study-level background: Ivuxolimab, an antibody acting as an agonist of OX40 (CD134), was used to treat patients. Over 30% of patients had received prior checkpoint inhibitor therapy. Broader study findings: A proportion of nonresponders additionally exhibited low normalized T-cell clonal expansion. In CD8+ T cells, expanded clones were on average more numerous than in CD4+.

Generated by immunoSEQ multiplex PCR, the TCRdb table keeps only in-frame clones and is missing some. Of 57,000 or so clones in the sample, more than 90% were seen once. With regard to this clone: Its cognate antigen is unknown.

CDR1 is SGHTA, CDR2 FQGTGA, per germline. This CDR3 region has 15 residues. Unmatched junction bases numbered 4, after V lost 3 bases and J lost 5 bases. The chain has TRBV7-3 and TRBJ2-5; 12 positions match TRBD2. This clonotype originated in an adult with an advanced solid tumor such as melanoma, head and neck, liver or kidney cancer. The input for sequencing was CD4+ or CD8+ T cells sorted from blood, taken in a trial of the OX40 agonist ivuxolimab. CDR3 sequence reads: CASSLTSGSDETQYF. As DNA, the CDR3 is TGTGCCAGCAGCTTGACTAGCGGGAGCGACGAGACCCAGTACTTC.